Shown below are 22 T cell receptor beta chains from a single sample sequenced in a study of cytomegalovirus exposure and HLA in healthy donors. Amplification used 60 Vbeta primers and 13 Jbeta primers. The assay was immunoSEQ multiplex PCR, and TCRdb's table has in-frame clones only and misses some. Of 140,000 or so clones in the sample, more than 75% are singletons; the top ten hold 2.5% to 3%. Sequencing input: PBMCs. These receptors were obtained from a female donor in good health and CMV-seronegative.

The chain links TRBV15 to TRBJ2-5; TRBD2 matches at 9 bases. The CDR3 runs to 15 residues. With V trimmed by 1 base and J by 4 bases, 4 bases remained unmatched. Germline values: CDR1 LNHNV, CDR2 YYDKDF (reference sequence). The CDR3 loop reads CATSRGLADRETQYF. Written as DNA, the CDR3 is TGTGCCACCAGCAGAGGACTAGCGGACCGAGAGACCCAGTACTTC. Complete variable domain (other parts from reference TRBV15 and TRBJ2-5): DAMVIQNPRYQVTQFGKPVTLSCSQTLNHNVMYWYQQKSSQAPKLLFHYYDKDFNNEADTPDNFQSRRPNTSFCFLDIRSPGLGDTAMYLCATSRGLADRETQYFGPGTRLLVL.

This clone was seen once. The chain joins TRBV4-1 to TRBJ2-3; 8 nucleotides agree with TRBD2. This CDR3 spans 16 amino acids. Germline V gene lookup returns CDR1 MGHRA and CDR2 YSYEKL. V trimming: 0 bases; J trimming: 5 bases; junction bases outside the gene matches: 7. The CDR3: CASSQDPGGLVDTQYF. The CDR3 bases are TGCGCCAGCAGCCAAGATCCGGGGGGGCTGGTAGATACGCAGTATTTT.

Turning to this clone: One end of the junction varies from germline; a read error may be responsible. The rearrangement uses TRBV7-9 and TRBJ1-2; 7 bases map to TRBD1. CDR1 is SEHNR and CDR2 is FQNEAQ in the germline V gene (reference sequence). The CDR3 sequence is 15 residues long. CDR3 loop: CTSSYDLTGDYGYTF. Here the CDR3 DNA reads TGTACCAGCAGCTACGACCTAACAGGGGACTATGGCTACACCTTC.

V and J are TRBV5-1 and TRBJ1-2; D possibly corresponds to TRBD1 (6 bases). CDR1 and CDR2 (germline): SGHRS, YFSETQ. V lost 3 bases, J lost 8 bases, and 20 bases lay in between. The CDR3 spans 15 residues. This CDR3 reads CASSSFGPGHQGYTF. The CDR3 region has the DNA TGCGCCAGCAGCTCCTTTGGTCCGGGACATCAAGGCTACACCTTC.

The V gene is TRBV29-1, the J gene TRBJ2-3; TRBD2 aligns across 12 bases. With 6 bases clipped from V and 3 bases from J, the junction kept 7 bases outside the gene matches. CDR1 and CDR2 from the germline V gene are SQVTM and ANQGSEA. This CDR3 contains 15 residues. CDR3 sequence reads: CSVVTSGSWTDTQYF. CDR3 nucleotides: TGCAGCGTAGTGACTAGCGGGAGTTGGACAGATACGCAGTATTTT.

This chain joins TRBV7-9 and TRBJ2-3; D is ambiguous. The CDR3 spans 17 residues. Trimming took 5 bases from V and 2 from J, leaving 20 bases between them. Germline CDR1 reads SEHNR; CDR2 reads FQNEAQ (reference sequence). CDR3 region: CASSPRRQVQITDTQYF. As DNA, the CDR3 is TGTGCCAGCAGCCCGCGAAGACAAGTCCAGATCACAGATACGCAGTATTTT.

This chain joins TRBV5-4 and TRBJ2-5; D not certain. The CDR3 is 13 residues long. From germline, CDR1 is SGHNT and CDR2 YYREEE (reference sequence). Trimming stripped 0 bases from V and 0 bases from J, with 3 bases between. CDR3 region: CASSLAYQETQYF. DNA for the CDR3: TGTGCCAGCAGCTTGGCGTACCAAGAGACCCAGTACTTC.

This chain uses TRBV5-1 with TRBJ1-2, with 7 bases identical to TRBD1. The CDR3 extends over 14 amino acids. The J segment lost 7 bases and the V segment lost 0 bases, leaving 6 bases of the junction unmatched. Germline V gene sequence: CDR1 SGHRS, CDR2 YFSETQ. CDR3 region: CASSLEGTATGYTF. The CDR3 bases are TGCGCCAGCAGCTTGGAGGGGACAGCAACTGGCTACACCTTC.

The table lists this clone with a count of one. This chain links TRBV2 with TRBJ1-2, with D unclear. The CDR3 consists of 13 residues. Germline V lookup: CDR1 SNHLY, CDR2 FYNNEI. V lost 1 base and J 3 bases, leaving 6 bases between the germline ends. The CDR3 DNA follows: TGTGCCAGCAGTGAAGGGGAGGACTATGGCTACACCTTC. Residues: CASSEGEDYGYTF.

The rearrangement joins TRBV5-1 to TRBJ1-1; TRBD1 agrees at 9 bases. The CDR3 length is 17 residues. Germline assignment: CDR1 SGHRS and CDR2 YFSETQ. V shed 9 bases and J 1 base; nucleotides not matched to a gene: 16. CDR3 nucleotides: TGCGCCACCCAGCTTGGGGGGACAGGGACCTCGAACACTGAAGCTTTCTTT. It translates to CATQLGGTGTSNTEAFF.

This chain uses TRBV5-1 with TRBJ2-1; TRBD2 matches 9 bases. With V trimmed by 0 bases and J by 5 bases, 6 bases remained unmatched. This CDR3 comprises 16 residues. The germline CDR1 and CDR2 sequences are SGHRS and YFSETQ. The CDR3 bases are TGCGCCAGCAGCTTGGTTCTAGCGGGAAGCAACAATGAGCAGTTCTTC. It is translated as CASSLVLAGSNNEQFF.

In its sample, this clone was seen a few times. CDR3 in amino acids: CASSLVSYSNQPQHF. CDR3 DNA sequence: TGTGCCAGCAGCTTGGTCTCCTATAGCAATCAGCCCCAGCATTTT. The chain has TRBV7-8 and TRBJ1-5; D gene unclear. Germline assignment: CDR1 SGHVS and CDR2 FQNEAQ. V was shortened by 3 bases and J by 0 bases, with 9 bases between the two germline ends. This CDR3 region has 15 residues.

Only a few counts were recorded for this clone. V and J are TRBV5-8 and TRBJ2-7; 11 nucleotides agree with TRBD2. Germline CDR1 and CDR2: SGHTS and YDEGEE. The CDR3 consists of 15 residues. V shed 1 base and J 3 bases; nucleotides not matched to a gene: 3. The CDR3 region is CASSLRTSGYYEQYF. The CDR3 DNA reads as TGTGCCAGCAGCTTGAGGACTAGCGGGTACTACGAGCAGTACTTC. The full variable domain, rest sourced from reference TRBV5-8 and TRBJ2-7, is EAGVTQSPTHLIKTRGQQATLRCSPISGHTSVYWYQQALGLGLQFLLWYDEGEERNRGNFPPRFSGRQFPNYSSELNVNALELEDSALYLCASSLRTSGYYEQYFGPGTRLTVT.

This chain joins TRBV9 and TRBJ2-3, with 10 nucleotides matching TRBD2. V shed 0 bases, J shed 3 bases, and the junction held 1 base outside the gene matches. The CDR3 has 15 amino acids. Germline V gene data show CDR1 as SGDLS and CDR2 as YYNGEE. The CDR3 loop reads CASSVVAGGTDTQYF. Here the CDR3 DNA reads TGTGCCAGCAGCGTAGTAGCGGGAGGAACAGATACGCAGTATTTT.

The chain links TRBV30 to TRBJ1-3, with D possibly being TRBD1 (5 bases). Germline loops: CDR1 GTSNPN, CDR2 SVGIG (reference sequence). Trimming took off 0 bases at V and 5 bases at J, with 17 bases between the two ends. The CDR3 length is 16 residues. The CDR3 nucleotides are TGTGCCTGGAGTGTAAATGCGGGGCATCGGCGAAACACCATATATTTT. Translated, it gives CAWSVNAGHRRNTIYF.

This clone was counted between two and nine times. This chain joins TRBV10-1 and TRBJ2-5, with D perhaps TRBD1 (6 bases). Germline loops: CDR1 WNHNN, CDR2 SYGVQD (reference sequence). The CDR3 runs 13 residues. Trimming took off 1 base at V and 4 bases at J, with 7 bases between the two ends. CDR3 bases: TGCGCCAGCAGTGAGTTCAGGGGAGAGACCCAGTACTTC. Protein: CASSEFRGETQYF.

The V and J genes are TRBV28 and TRBJ2-3, with D uncertain. Trimming took off 7 bases at V and 1 base at J, with 6 bases between the two ends. The germline V gene has CDR1 MDHEN and CDR2 SYDVKM. The CDR3 spans 12 residues. The CDR3: CASMGGTDTQYF. The CDR3 nucleotides are TGTGCCAGCATGGGCGGCACAGATACGCAGTATTTT.

This chain links TRBV18 with TRBJ2-7, with 9 bases that match TRBD1. J lost 2 bases, V lost 6 bases, and 2 bases had no gene match. CDR3 length: 13 amino acids. Germline lookup yields CDR1 KGHSH and CDR2 LQKENI. The CDR3 protein is CASSRTGAYEQYF. CDR3 DNA sequence: TGTGCCAGCTCCCGGACAGGGGCCTACGAGCAGTACTTC.

The chain recombines TRBV4-2 with TRBJ2-3, with TRBD2 identical over 7 bases. From germline, CDR1 is LGHNA and CDR2 YNFKEQ. Germline trimming cut 1 base from V and 1 base from J; bases unmatched to any gene: 8. The CDR3 has 17 amino acids. CDR3 in amino acids: CASSQAAGPRGTDTQYF. Here the CDR3 DNA reads TGTGCCAGCAGCCAAGCAGCGGGGCCCAGGGGCACAGATACGCAGTATTTT.

The rearrangement joins TRBV7-8 to TRBJ2-7; TRBD1 matches at 7 bases. J was trimmed by 0 bases and V by 5 bases; bases with no gene match: 7. Germline CDR1 and CDR2: SGHVS and FQNEAQ. The CDR3 covers 15 residues. The CDR3, as DNA: TGTGCCAGCAGCCCCCGAGGACAGGTCTCCTACGAGCAGTACTTC. Its protein product is CASSPRGQVSYEQYF. Complete variable domain (other parts from reference TRBV7-8 and TRBJ2-7): GAGVSQSPRYKVAKRGQDVALRCDPISGHVSLFWYQQALGQGPEFLTYFQNEAQLDKSGLPSDRFFAERPEGSVSTLKIQRTQQEDSAVYLCASSPRGQVSYEQYFGPGTRLTVT.

J is TRBJ1-2 and V is TRBV7-9, with 7 positions matching TRBD1. Germline V gives CDR1 SEHNR, CDR2 FQNEAQ (reference sequence). The V and J ends lost 6 bases and 3 bases, in that order; junction bases with no gene match: 4. The CDR3 runs to 13 residues. CDR3 loop: CASSPGTDYGYTF. CDR3 nucleotide sequence: TGTGCCAGCAGTCCCGGGACAGACTATGGCTACACCTTC.

The V and J genes are TRBV28 and TRBJ1-5; D not resolved. Germline V gives CDR1 MDHEN, CDR2 SYDVKM. V lost 1 base and J lost 0, with 13 bases in between. The CDR3 sequence is 17 residues long. CDR3 nucleotide sequence: TGTGCCAGCAGTTTATCGGCAGGAACGTATAGCAATCAGCCCCAGCATTTT. This sequence encodes CASSLSAGTYSNQPQHF.